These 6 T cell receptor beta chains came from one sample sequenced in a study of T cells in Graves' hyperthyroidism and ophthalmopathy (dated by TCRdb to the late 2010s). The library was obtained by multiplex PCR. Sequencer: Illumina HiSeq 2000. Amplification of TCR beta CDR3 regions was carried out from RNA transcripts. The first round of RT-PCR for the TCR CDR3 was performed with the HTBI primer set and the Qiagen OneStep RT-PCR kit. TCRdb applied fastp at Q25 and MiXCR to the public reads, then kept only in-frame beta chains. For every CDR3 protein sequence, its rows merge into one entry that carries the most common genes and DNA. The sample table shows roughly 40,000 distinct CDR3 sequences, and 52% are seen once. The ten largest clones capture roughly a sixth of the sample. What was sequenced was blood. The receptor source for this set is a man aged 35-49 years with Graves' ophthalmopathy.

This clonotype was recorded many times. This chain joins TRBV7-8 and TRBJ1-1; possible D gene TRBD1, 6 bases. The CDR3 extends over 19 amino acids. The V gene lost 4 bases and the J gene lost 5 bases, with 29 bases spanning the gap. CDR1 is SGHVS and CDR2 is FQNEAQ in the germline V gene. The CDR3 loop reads CASSYNSGVQGRGSTEAFF. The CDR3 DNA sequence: TGTGCCAGCAGCTACAATTCCGGGGTACAGGGCCGAGGGAGTACTGAAGCTTTCTTT.

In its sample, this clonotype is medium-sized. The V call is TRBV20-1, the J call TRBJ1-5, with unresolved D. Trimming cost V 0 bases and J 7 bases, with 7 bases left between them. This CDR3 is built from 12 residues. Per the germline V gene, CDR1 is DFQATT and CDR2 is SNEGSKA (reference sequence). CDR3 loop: CSARDVGQPQHF. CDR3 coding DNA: TGCAGTGCTAGAGATGTGGGACAGCCCCAGCATTTT.

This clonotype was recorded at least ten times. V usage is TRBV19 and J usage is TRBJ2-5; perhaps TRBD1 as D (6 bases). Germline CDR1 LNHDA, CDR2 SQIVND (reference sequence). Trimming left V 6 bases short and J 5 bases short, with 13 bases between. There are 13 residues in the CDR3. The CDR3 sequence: CASSIGQKETQYF. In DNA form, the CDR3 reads TGTGCCAGTAGCATCGGACAGAAGGAGACCCAGTACTTC.

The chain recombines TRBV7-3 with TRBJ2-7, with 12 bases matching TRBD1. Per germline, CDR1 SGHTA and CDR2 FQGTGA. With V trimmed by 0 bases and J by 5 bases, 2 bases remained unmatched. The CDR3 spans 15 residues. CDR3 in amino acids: CASSLTGTGGNEQYF. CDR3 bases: TGTGCCAGCAGCTTAACGGGGACAGGGGGCAACGAGCAGTACTTC.

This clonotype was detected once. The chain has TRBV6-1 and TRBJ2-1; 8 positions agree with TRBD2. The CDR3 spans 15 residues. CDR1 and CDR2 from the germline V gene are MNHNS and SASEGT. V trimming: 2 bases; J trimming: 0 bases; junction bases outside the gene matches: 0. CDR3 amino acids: CASSELAGSYNEQFF. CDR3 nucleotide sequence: TGTGCCAGCAGTGAACTAGCGGGCTCCTACAATGAGCAGTTCTTC.

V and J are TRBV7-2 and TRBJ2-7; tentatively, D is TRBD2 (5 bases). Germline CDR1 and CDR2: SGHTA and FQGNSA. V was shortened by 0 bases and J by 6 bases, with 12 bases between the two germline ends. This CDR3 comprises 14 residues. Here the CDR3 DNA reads TGTGCCAGCAGCTTAGCGCCGGGGTCGGGCGAGCAGTACTTC. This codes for CASSLAPGSGEQYF.